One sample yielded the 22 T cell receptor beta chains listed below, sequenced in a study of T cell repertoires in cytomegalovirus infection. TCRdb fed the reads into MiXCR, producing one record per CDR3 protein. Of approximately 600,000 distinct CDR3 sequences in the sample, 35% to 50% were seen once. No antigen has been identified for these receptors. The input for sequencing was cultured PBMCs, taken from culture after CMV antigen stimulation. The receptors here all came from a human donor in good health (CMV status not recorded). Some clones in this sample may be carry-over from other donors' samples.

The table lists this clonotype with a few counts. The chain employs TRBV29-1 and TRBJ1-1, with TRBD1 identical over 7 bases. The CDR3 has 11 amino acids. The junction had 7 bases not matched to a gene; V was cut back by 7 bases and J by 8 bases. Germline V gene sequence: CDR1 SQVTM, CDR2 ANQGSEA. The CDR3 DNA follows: TGCAGCGCCCTCGACAGGGAAGAAGCTTTCTTT. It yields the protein CSALDREEAFF. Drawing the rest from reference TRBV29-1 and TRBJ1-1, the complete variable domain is SAVISQKPSRDICQRGTSLTIQCQVDSQVTMMFWYRQQPGQSLTLIATANQGSEATYESGFVIDKFPISRPNLTFSTLTVSNMSPEDSSIYLCSALDREEAFFGQGTRLTVV.

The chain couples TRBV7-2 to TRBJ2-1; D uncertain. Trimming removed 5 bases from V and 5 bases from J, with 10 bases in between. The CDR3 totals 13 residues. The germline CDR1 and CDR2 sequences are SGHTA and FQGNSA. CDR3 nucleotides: TGTGCCAGCAGCCATTACGGAGACAATGAGCAGTTCTTC. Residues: CASSHYGDNEQFF.

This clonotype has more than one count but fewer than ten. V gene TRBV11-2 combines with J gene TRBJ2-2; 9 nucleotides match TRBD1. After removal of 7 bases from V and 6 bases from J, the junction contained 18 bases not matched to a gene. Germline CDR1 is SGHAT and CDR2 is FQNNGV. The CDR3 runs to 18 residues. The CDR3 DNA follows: TGTGCCAGCATCCATCCCCCGGACAGGGGAATTACGGCCGGGGAGCTGTTTTTT. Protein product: CASIHPPDRGITAGELFF. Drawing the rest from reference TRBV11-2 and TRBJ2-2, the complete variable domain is EAGVAQSPRYKIIEKRQSVAFWCNPISGHATLYWYQQILGQGPKLLIQFQNNGVVDDSQLPKDRFSAERLKGVDSTLKIQPAKLEDSAVYLCASIHPPDRGITAGELFFGEGSRLTVL.

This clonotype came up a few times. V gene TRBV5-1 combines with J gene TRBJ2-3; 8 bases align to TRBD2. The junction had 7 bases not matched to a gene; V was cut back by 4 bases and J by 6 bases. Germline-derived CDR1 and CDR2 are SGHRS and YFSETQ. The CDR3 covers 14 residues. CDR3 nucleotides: TGCGCCAGCAGCGCGGGACTAGTTTCCGATACGCAGTATTTT. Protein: CASSAGLVSDTQYF.

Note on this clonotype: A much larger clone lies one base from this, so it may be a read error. The CDR3 loop reads CASSLIPNEKLFF. CDR3 bases: TGTGCCAGCAGCTTAATCCCTAATGAAAAACTGTTTTTT. The genes are TRBV7-6 and TRBJ1-4; D is uncertain. CDR1 and CDR2 from the germline V gene are SGHVS and FNYEAQ. The CDR3 totals 13 residues. V lost 2 bases and J 3 bases, leaving 4 bases between the germline ends. The entire variable domain, with the rest obtained from reference TRBV7-6 and TRBJ1-4, is as follows: GAGVSQSPRYKVTKRGQDVALRCDPISGHVSLYWYRQALGQGPEFLTYFNYEAQQDKSGLPNDRFSAERPEGSISTLTIQRTEQRDSAMYRCASSLIPNEKLFFGSGTQLSVL.

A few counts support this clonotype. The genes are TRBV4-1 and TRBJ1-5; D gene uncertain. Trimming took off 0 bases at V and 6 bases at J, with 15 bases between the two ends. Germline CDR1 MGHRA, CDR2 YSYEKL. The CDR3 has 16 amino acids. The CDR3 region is CASSQEDTDWSQPQHF. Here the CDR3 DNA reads TGCGCCAGCAGCCAAGAGGATACAGATTGGAGTCAGCCCCAGCATTTT.

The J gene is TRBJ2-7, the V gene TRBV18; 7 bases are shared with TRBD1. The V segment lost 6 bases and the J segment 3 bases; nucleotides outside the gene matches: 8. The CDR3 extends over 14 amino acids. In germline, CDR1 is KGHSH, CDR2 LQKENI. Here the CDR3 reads CASSPRGQHYEQYF. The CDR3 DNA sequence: TGTGCCAGCTCCCCAAGGGGACAGCACTACGAGCAGTACTTC.

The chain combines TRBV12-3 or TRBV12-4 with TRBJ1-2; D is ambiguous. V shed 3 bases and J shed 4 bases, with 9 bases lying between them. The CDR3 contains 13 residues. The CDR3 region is CASSLVRSYGYTF. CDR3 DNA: TGTGCCAGCAGTTTGGTTAGATCCTATGGCTACACCTTC.

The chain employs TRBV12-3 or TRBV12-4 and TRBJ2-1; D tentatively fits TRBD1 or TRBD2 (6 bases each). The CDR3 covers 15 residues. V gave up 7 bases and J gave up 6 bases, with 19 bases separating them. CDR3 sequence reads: CASTPGAGRANEQFF. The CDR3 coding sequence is TGTGCCAGCACCCCGGGGGCGGGCAGGGCCAATGAGCAGTTCTTC.

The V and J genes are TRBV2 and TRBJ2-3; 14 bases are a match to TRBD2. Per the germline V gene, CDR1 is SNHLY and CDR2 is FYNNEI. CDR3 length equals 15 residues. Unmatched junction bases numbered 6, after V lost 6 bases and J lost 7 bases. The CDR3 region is CASRTSGGGTNTQYF. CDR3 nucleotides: TGTGCCAGCAGGACTAGCGGGGGGGGTACGAATACGCAGTATTTT.

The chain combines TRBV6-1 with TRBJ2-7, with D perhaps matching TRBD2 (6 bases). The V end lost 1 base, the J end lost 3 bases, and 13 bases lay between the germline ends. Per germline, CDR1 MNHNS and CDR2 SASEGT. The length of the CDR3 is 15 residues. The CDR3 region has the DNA TGTGCCAGCAGTGAAGGGACTACTGCTGTCTACGAGCAGTACTTC. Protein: CASSEGTTAVYEQYF.

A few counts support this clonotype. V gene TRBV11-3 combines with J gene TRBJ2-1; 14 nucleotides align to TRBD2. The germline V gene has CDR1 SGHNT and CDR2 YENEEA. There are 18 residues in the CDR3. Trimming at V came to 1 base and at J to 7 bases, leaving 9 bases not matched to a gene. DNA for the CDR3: TGTGCCAGCAGCTTAGTCGAGGGACTAGCGGGAGATTTTAATGAGCAGTTCTTC. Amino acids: CASSLVEGLAGDFNEQFF. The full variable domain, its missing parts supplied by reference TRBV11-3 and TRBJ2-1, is EAGVVQSPRYKIIEKKQPVAFWCNPISGHNTLYWYLQNLGQGPELLIRYENEEAVDDSQLPKDRFSAERLKGVDSTLKIQPAELGDSAVYLCASSLVEGLAGDFNEQFFGPGTRLTVL.

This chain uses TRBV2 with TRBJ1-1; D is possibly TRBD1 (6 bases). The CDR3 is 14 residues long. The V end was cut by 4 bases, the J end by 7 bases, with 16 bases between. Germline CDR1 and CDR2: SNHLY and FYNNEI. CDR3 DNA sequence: TGTGCCAGCAGTGGGACAGCCCAGGGGTTTGAAGCTTTCTTT. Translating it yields CASSGTAQGFEAFF. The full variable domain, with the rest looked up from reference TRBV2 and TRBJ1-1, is EPEVTQTPSHQVTQMGQEVILRCVPISNHLYFYWYRQILGQKVEFLVSFYNNEISEKSEIFDDQFSVERPDGSNFTLKIRSTKLEDSAMYFCASSGTAQGFEAFFGQGTRLTVV.

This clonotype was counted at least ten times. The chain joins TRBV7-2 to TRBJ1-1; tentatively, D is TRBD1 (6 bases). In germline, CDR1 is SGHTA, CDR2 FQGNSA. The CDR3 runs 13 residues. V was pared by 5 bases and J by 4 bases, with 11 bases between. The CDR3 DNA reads TGTGCCAGCAGCCCCCAGGGGACCACTGAAGCTTTCTTT. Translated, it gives CASSPQGTTEAFF.

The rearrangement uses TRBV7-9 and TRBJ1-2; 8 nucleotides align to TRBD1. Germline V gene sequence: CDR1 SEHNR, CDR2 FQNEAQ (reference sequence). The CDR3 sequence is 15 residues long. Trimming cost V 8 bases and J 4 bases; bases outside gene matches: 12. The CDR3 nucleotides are TGTGCCAGCCAGCCGAGCGGGCAGGGGGCCTATGGCTACACCTTC. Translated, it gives CASQPSGQGAYGYTF.

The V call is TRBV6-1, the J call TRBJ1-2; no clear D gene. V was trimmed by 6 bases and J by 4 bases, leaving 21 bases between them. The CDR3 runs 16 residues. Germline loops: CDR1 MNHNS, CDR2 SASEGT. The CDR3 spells CASRTSGGLGGYGYTF. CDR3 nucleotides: TGTGCCAGCAGGACCTCTGGAGGGTTGGGTGGCTATGGCTACACCTTC.

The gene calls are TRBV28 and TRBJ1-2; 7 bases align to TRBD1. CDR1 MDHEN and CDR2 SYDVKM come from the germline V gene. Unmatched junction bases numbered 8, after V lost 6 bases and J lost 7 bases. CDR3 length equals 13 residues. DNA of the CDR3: TGTGCCAGCAGCCTAGGGACAGCCACTGGCTACACCTTC. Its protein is CASSLGTATGYTF.

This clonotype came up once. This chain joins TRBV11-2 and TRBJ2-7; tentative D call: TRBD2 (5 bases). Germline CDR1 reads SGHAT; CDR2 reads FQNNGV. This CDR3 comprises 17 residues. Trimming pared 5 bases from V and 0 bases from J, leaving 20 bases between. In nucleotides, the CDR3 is TGTGCCAGCAGCCAAGCAGCGGTCCTCAGGAGCTCCTACGAGCAGTACTTC. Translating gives CASSQAAVLRSSYEQYF. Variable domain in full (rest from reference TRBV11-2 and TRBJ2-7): EAGVAQSPRYKIIEKRQSVAFWCNPISGHATLYWYQQILGQGPKLLIQFQNNGVVDDSQLPKDRFSAERLKGVDSTLKIQPAKLEDSAVYLCASSQAAVLRSSYEQYFGPGTRLTVT.

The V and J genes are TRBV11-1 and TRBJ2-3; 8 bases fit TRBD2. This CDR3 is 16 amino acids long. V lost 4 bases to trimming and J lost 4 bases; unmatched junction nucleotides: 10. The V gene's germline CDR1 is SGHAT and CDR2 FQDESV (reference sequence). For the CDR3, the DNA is TGTGCCAGCAGCTCGGGAGGGGCAACCTTCCCAGATACGCAGTATTTT. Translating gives CASSSGGATFPDTQYF.

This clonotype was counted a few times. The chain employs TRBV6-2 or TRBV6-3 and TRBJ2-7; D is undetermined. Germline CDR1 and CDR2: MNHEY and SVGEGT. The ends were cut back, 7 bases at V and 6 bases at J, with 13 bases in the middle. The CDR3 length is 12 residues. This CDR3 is CASNRRAGEQYF. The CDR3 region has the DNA TGTGCCAGCAATCGACGGGCTGGCGAGCAGTACTTC.

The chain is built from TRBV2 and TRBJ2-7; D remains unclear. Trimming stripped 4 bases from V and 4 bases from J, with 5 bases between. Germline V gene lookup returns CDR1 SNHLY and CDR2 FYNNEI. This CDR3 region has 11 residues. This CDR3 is CASSVLYEQYF. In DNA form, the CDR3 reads TGTGCCAGCAGTGTGCTATACGAGCAGTACTTC.

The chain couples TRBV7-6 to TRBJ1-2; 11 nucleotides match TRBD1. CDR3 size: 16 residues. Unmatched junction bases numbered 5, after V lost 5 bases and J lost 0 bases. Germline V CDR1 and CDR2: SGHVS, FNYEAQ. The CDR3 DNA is TGTGCCAGCAGCACCGGACAGGGGGCCTCTAACTATGGCTACACCTTC. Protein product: CASSTGQGASNYGYTF. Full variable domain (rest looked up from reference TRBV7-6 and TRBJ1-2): GAGVSQSPRYKVTKRGQDVALRCDPISGHVSLYWYRQALGQGPEFLTYFNYEAQQDKSGLPNDRFSAERPEGSISTLTIQRTEQRDSAMYRCASSTGQGASNYGYTFGSGTRLTVV.